Listed here are 23 T cell receptor beta chains from one sample, sequenced in a study of T-cell reconstitution after alpha-beta-depleted transplantation in children. A library of TCRbeta sequences, prepared with unique molecular identifiers, was generated. TCRdb analysed the PCR reads with MiXCR anew, one entry per CDR3 protein. The sample consists of about 610,000 distinct CDR3 sequences, about 10% of them appearing once. The input for sequencing was PBMCs from the stem cell graft donor, taken from the stem cell graft. The receptors were gathered from a human donor who donated a stem cell graft to a child with acute myeloid leukemia.

A few counts support this clonotype. V is TRBV24-1 and J is TRBJ2-3; tentatively, D is TRBD1 (6 bases). CDR1 and CDR2 (germline): KGHDR, SFDVKD. Trimming stripped 8 bases from V and 2 bases from J, with 13 bases between. The CDR3 is made up of 14 amino acids. CDR3 in amino acids: CATIRTVVTDTQYF. DNA for the CDR3: TGTGCCACCATTAGGACAGTTGTCACAGATACGCAGTATTTT.

Remarks on this clonotype: The junction and the germline gene differ at one end; a read error may be behind it. The chain employs TRBV4-1 and TRBJ1-2; unclear D gene. Germline V gene lookup returns CDR1 MGHRA and CDR2 YSYEKL. This CDR3 region has 14 residues. CDR3 in DNA: TGCGCCGGCAGCCAAGTAACAGACCGCTATGGCTACACCTTC. Translated, it gives CAGSQVTDRYGYTF.

This clonotype was counted between two and nine times. The gene calls are TRBV20-1 and TRBJ2-7; no clear D. With 3 bases removed from V and 0 bases from J, the gap between germline ends came to 15 bases. The germline V gene encodes CDR1 DFQATT and CDR2 SNEGSKA (reference sequence). This CDR3 has 15 amino acids. CDR3 DNA sequence: TGCAGTGCTAGTGCGGCATCGAGGAGCTCCTACGAGCAGTACTTC. It codes for CSASAASRSSYEQYF.

This clonotype was detected a few times. This rearrangement joins TRBV18 to TRBJ2-7, with 10 bases lining up with TRBD2. V dropped 1 base and J dropped 6; count of bases not matched to a gene: 6. Germline V lookup: CDR1 KGHSH, CDR2 LQKENI. CDR3 length: 15 residues. CDR3 loop: CASSPLPSGRSEQYF. As DNA, the CDR3 is TGTGCCAGCTCACCACTGCCTAGCGGGAGATCCGAGCAGTACTTC.

This clonotype has ten or more counts. The V call is TRBV12-3 or TRBV12-4, the J call TRBJ2-7; no firm D call. The CDR3 runs 14 residues. V was pared by 5 bases and J by 7 bases, with 18 bases between. This CDR3 is CASSPSVSLLEQYF. The CDR3 nucleotides read TGTGCCAGCAGTCCAAGCGTATCGCTATTGGAGCAGTACTTC.

The chain uses TRBV12-3 or TRBV12-4 and TRBJ2-1; 8 positions agree with TRBD1. The length of the CDR3 is 13 residues. After removal of 7 bases from V and 6 bases from J, the junction contained 5 bases not matched to a gene. The CDR3 DNA follows: TGTGCCAGCAATGGACAGGGAGGCAATGAGCAGTTCTTC. Its protein is CASNGQGGNEQFF.

This clonotype occurred a few times. This chain uses TRBV25-1 with TRBJ2-7; D may be TRBD2 (5 bases). Trimming removed 9 bases at V and 0 bases at J, with 12 bases between. Germline CDR1 and CDR2: MGHDK and SYGVNS. This CDR3 contains 13 residues. This CDR3 reads CASGKAGSYEQYF. The CDR3 DNA follows: TGTGCCAGTGGGAAGGCGGGCTCCTACGAGCAGTACTTC.

The chain recombines TRBV7-8 with TRBJ2-4, with 10 bases matching TRBD2. V trimming: 4 bases; J trimming: 1 base; junction bases outside the gene matches: 7. CDR3 length equals 17 residues. Per the germline V gene, CDR1 is SGHVS and CDR2 is FQNEAQ. The CDR3 DNA reads as TGTGCCAGCAGCTCAAAAGAGGGACTAGCGGCCAAAAACATTCAGTACTTC. This sequence encodes CASSSKEGLAAKNIQYF.

This clonotype was seen at least ten times. The V and J genes are TRBV28 and TRBJ1-4, with D perhaps TRBD1 (5 bases). Germline V CDR1 and CDR2: MDHEN, SYDVKM. The V end was cut by 3 bases, the J end by 0 bases, with 11 bases between. This CDR3 comprises 16 residues. Written as DNA, the CDR3 is TGTGCCAGCAGTTTGCAGGGCCCGGCAACTAATGAAAAACTGTTTTTT. It encodes CASSLQGPATNEKLFF.

The genes are TRBV1 and TRBJ2-3. TRBV1 is a pseudogene segment. This CDR3 contains 13 residues. The CDR3 is CTSRRGCTDTQYF. Here the CDR3 DNA reads TGCACCAGCAGGCGCGGTTGCACAGATACGCAGTATTTT.

This clonotype has a count of ten or more. The rearrangement links TRBV29-1 to TRBJ2-5, with 8 bases fitting TRBD2. Germline V gene data show CDR1 as SQVTM and CDR2 as ANQGSEA. The ends lost 3 bases at V and 5 bases at J; junction bases unmatched: 5. There are 13 residues in the CDR3. CDR3 in amino acids: CSVDGAGVETQYF. CDR3 sequence (DNA): TGCAGCGTTGACGGAGCGGGAGTGGAGACCCAGTACTTC.

Only a few counts were recorded for this clonotype. V and J are TRBV10-3 and TRBJ2-2; tentatively, D is TRBD2 (6 bases). Germline V gene sequence: CDR1 ENHRY, CDR2 SYGVKD. Trimming pared 7 bases from V and 0 bases from J, leaving 12 bases between. The CDR3 totals 15 residues. Here the CDR3 reads CAITLGGANTGELFF. CDR3 nucleotide sequence: TGTGCCATCACCTTGGGCGGGGCGAACACCGGGGAGCTGTTTTTT.

This clonotype turned up a few times. V is TRBV7-9 and J is TRBJ1-3; D is uncertain. Germline lookup yields CDR1 SEHNR and CDR2 FQNEAQ (reference sequence). The CDR3 sequence is 15 residues long. Trimming took off 5 bases at V and 3 bases at J, with 14 bases between the two ends. Here the CDR3 reads CASSPRTTLGNTIYF. For the CDR3, the DNA is TGTGCCAGCAGCCCCCGAACGACCCTTGGAAACACCATATATTTT.

This clonotype has only a few counts. The chain has TRBV6-4 and TRBJ2-2, with D perhaps matching TRBD2 (5 bases). There are 14 residues in the CDR3. Germline V gene sequence: CDR1 MRHNA, CDR2 SNTAGT. Between the trimmed V and J ends, which lost 8 bases and 1 base, there was a span of 11 bases. The CDR3 region has the DNA TGTGCCAGCGCTCGAGGGCGGAACACCGGGGAGCTGTTTTTT. Protein: CASARGRNTGELFF.

A few counts support this clonotype. The chain combines TRBV5-6 with TRBJ1-5, with a possible D match to TRBD1 (5 bases). Germline V lookup: CDR1 SGHDT, CDR2 YYEEEE. V was pared by 4 bases and J by 3 bases, with 11 bases between. The CDR3 is 14 residues long. CDR3 bases: TGTGCCAGCAGCAGGGGTAGCGTCAATCAGCCCCAGCATTTT. Its protein is CASSRGSVNQPQHF.

The gene calls are TRBV11-2 and TRBJ2-1, with 12 bases matching TRBD2. The germline CDR1 and CDR2 sequences are SGHAT and FQNNGV. Unmatched junction bases numbered 8, after V lost 5 bases and J lost 6 bases. The CDR3 covers 16 residues. Here the CDR3 reads CASSQRTSGIRNEQFF. As DNA, the CDR3 is TGTGCCAGCAGCCAAAGGACTAGCGGGATTCGCAATGAGCAGTTCTTC.

This clonotype was seen a few times. V is TRBV7-6 and J is TRBJ2-1, with 7 bases aligning to TRBD2. Germline-derived CDR1 and CDR2 are SGHVS and FNYEAQ. The CDR3 totals 16 residues. V lost 2 bases and J lost 1; bases outside the gene matches: 5. In DNA form, the CDR3 reads TGTGCCAGCAGCTTACTTTCTAGCGGATCCTACAATGAGCAGTTCTTC. It is translated as CASSLLSSGSYNEQFF.

The V call is TRBV12-5, the J call TRBJ2-3; D remains ambiguous. The CDR3 contains 14 residues. Germline CDR1 and CDR2: LGHNT and FRNRAP. With 1 base removed from V and 6 bases from J, the gap between germline ends came to 11 bases. The CDR3 protein is CASGLGALSDTQYF. CDR3 nucleotides: TGTGCTAGTGGTTTGGGGGCCCTTTCCGATACGCAGTATTTT.

There are many counts of this clonotype. The rearrangement uses TRBV7-2 and TRBJ2-7; 10 bases are a match to TRBD1. Germline V lookup: CDR1 SGHTA, CDR2 FQGNSA. J lost 8 bases, V lost 7 bases, and 14 bases had no gene match. The CDR3 runs to 15 residues. In DNA form, the CDR3 reads TGTGCCAGCAACGCTGCCGGGACAGGGGTCTCCAAGCAGTACTTC. Amino acid sequence: CASNAAGTGVSKQYF.

This clonotype has more than one count but fewer than ten. The chain carries TRBV27 and TRBJ2-5, with 7 bases lining up with TRBD1. Germline values: CDR1 MNHEY, CDR2 SMNVEV (reference sequence). This CDR3 spans 16 amino acids. V was pared by 3 bases and J by 4 bases, with 11 bases of the junction left unmatched. CDR3 nucleotide sequence: TGTGCCAGCAGTTTTTCGACAGGGATAGGCCGAGAGACCCAGTACTTC. This gives the protein CASSFSTGIGRETQYF.

In its sample, this clonotype was seen a few times. This sequence joins TRBV27 and TRBJ2-2, with D tentatively TRBD1 (5 bases). This CDR3 has 17 amino acids. The germline V and J ends were trimmed by 4 bases and 0 bases, with 15 bases remaining between them. Germline loops: CDR1 MNHEY, CDR2 SMNVEV (reference sequence). The CDR3 region has the DNA TGTGCCAGCAGTTCCACCAGGGTACAGGCGAACACCGGGGAGCTGTTTTTT. Protein sequence: CASSSTRVQANTGELFF.

The sample holds a few counts of this clonotype. The V and J genes are TRBV9 and TRBJ2-1, with TRBD2 as a possible D gene (6 bases). V was shortened by 4 bases and J by 0 bases, with 20 bases between the two germline ends. The germline V gene has CDR1 SGDLS and CDR2 YYNGEE. The CDR3 totals 18 residues. CDR3 residues: CASSFFPGLAISYNEQFF. CDR3 nucleotides: TGTGCCAGCAGCTTCTTCCCGGGACTGGCGATCTCCTACAATGAGCAGTTCTTC.

The V call is TRBV7-8, the J call TRBJ2-1, with 9 positions matching TRBD2. J lost 9 bases, V lost 5 bases, and 14 bases had no gene match. This CDR3 spans 16 amino acids. Germline assignment: CDR1 SGHVS and CDR2 FQNEAQ. For the CDR3, the DNA is TGTGCCAGCAGCCCCCGGCGTAGCGGGAGTAGGGGTGAGCAGTTCTTC. Amino acid sequence: CASSPRRSGSRGEQFF.